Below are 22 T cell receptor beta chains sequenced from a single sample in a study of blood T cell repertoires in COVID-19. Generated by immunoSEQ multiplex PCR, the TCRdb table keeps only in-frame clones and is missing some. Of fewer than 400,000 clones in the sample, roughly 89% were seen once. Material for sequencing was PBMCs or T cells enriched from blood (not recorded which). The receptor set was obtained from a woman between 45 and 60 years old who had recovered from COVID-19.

CDR3 coding DNA: TGTGCCAGCAGTCTAAGACAGGGTGATCAGCCCCAGCATTTT. Its translation: CASSLRQGDQPQHF. The chain couples TRBV28 to TRBJ1-5, with 7 bases that match TRBD1. The CDR3 spans 14 residues. CDR1 is MDHEN, CDR2 SYDVKM, per germline. The V and J ends lost 5 bases and 5 bases, in that order; junction bases with no gene match: 6.

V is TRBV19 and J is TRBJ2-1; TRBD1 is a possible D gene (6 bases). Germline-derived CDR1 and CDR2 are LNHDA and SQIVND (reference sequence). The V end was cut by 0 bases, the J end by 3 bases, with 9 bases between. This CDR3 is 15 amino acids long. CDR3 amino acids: CASSIDRGNYNEQFF. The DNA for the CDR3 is TGTGCCAGTAGTATAGACAGGGGTAACTACAATGAGCAGTTCTTC.

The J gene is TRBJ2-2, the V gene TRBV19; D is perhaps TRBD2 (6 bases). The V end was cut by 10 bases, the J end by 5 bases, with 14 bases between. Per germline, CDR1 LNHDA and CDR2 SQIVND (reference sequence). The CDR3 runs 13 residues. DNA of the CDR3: TGTGCCACGACGGAGGGCCGGACCGGGGAGCTGTTTTTT. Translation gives CATTEGRTGELFF.

CDR3 region: CASSVEGESLFF. The CDR3 bases are TGTGCCAGCAGCGTAGAGGGGGAGTCACTGTTTTTT. The chain is built from TRBV9 and TRBJ1-4, with a possible D match to TRBD1 (6 bases). The germline V gene encodes CDR1 SGDLS and CDR2 YYNGEE. Between the trimmed V and J ends, which lost 0 bases and 13 bases, there was a span of 10 bases. The CDR3 consists of 12 residues. The complete variable domain, with remaining parts taken from reference TRBV9 and TRBJ1-4, reads DSGVTQTPKHLITATGQRVTLRCSPRSGDLSVYWYQQSLDQGLQFLIQYYNGEERAKGNILERFSAQQFPDLHSELNLSSLELGDSALYFCASSVEGESLFFGSGTQLSVL.

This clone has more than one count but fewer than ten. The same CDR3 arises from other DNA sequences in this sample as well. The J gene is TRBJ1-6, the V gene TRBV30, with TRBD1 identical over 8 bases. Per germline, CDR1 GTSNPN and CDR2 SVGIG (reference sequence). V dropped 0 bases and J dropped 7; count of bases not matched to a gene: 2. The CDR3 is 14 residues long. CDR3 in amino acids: CAWSVSGGNSPLHF. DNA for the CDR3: TGTGCCTGGAGTGTATCAGGGGGCAATTCACCCCTCCACTTT.

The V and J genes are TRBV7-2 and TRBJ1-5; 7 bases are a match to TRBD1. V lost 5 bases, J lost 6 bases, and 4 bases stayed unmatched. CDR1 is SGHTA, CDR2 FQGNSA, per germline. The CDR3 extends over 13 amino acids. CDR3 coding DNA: TGTGCCAGCAGCAAGGGGGCGGCTCAGCCCCAGCATTTT. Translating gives CASSKGAAQPQHF.

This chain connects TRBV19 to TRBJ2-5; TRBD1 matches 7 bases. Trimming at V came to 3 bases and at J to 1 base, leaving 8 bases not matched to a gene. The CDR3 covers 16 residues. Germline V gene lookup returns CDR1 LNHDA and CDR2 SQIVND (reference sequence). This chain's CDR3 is CASSIRSGGTQETQYF. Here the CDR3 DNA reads TGTGCCAGTAGTATTAGGTCAGGGGGTACCCAAGAGACCCAGTACTTC.

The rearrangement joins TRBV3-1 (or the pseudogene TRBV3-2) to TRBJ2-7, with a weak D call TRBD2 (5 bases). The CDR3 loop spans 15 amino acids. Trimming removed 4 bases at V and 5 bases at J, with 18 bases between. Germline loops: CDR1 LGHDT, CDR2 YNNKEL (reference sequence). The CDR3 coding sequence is TGTGCCAGCAGCCCAGAATCGCTTGGGGAGAACGAGCAGTACTTC. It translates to CASSPESLGENEQYF.

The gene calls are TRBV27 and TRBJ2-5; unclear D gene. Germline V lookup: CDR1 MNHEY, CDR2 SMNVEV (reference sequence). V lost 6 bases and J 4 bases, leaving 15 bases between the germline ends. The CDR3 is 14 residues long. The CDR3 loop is CASRPGLSGETQYF. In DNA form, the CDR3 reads TGTGCCAGCAGACCGGGTCTTTCGGGAGAGACCCAGTACTTC.

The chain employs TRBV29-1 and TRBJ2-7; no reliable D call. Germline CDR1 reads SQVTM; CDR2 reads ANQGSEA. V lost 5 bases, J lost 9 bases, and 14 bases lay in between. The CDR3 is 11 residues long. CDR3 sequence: CSVFAYSGQYF. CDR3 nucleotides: TGCAGCGTTTTTGCCTATTCAGGGCAGTACTTC.

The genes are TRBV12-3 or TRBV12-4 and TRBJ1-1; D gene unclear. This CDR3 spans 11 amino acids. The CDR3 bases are TGTGCTACTCTCATTGGCACTGAAGCTTTCTTT. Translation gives CATLIGTEAFF.

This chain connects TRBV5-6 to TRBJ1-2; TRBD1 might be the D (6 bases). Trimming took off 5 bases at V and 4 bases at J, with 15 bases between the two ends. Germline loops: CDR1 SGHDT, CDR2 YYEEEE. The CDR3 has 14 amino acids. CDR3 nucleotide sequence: TGTGCCAGCAGTACTCCGACAGGAGTCTATGGCTACACCTTC. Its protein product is CASSTPTGVYGYTF.

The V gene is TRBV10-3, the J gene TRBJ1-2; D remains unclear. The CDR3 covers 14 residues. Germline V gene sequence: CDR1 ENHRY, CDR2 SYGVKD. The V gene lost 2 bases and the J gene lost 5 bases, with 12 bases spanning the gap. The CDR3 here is CAISERGERYGYTF. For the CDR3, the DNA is TGTGCCATCAGTGAGCGGGGAGAACGTTATGGCTACACCTTC.

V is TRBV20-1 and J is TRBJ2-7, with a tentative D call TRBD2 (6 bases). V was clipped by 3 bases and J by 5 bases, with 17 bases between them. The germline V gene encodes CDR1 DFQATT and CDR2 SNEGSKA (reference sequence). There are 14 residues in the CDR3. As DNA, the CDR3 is TGCAGTGCTAGTGGGGGAGGCGGTACCCACGAGCAGTACTTC. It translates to CSASGGGGTHEQYF.

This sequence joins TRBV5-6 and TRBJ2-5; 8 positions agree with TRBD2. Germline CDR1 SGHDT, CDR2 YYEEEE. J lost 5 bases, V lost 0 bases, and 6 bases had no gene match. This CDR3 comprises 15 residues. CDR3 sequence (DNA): TGTGCCAGCAGCTTGGCCCGGGGGGGCTGGGAGACCCAGTACTTC. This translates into CASSLARGGWETQYF.

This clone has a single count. CDR3 sequence: CASSPEGAGNTIYF. The CDR3 bases are TGTGCCAGCAGCCCCGAGGGCGCTGGAAACACCATATATTTT. This chain connects TRBV7-2 to TRBJ1-3; no definite D call. CDR1 is SGHTA and CDR2 is FQGNSA in the germline V gene. The CDR3 contains 14 residues. With 5 bases removed from V and 2 bases from J, the gap between germline ends came to 10 bases. Using reference TRBV7-2 and TRBJ1-3 for the parts outside the CDR3, the full variable domain is GAGVSQSPSNKVTEKGKDVELRCDPISGHTALYWYRQSLGQGLEFLIYFQGNSAPDKSGLPSDRFSAERTGGSVSTLTIQRTQQEDSAVYLCASSPEGAGNTIYFGEGSWLTVV.

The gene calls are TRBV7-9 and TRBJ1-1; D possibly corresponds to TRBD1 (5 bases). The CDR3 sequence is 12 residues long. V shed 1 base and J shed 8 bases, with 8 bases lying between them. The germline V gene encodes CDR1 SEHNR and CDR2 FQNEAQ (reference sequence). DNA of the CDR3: TGTGCCAGCAGCTTAGATCCAGGGGAAGCTTTCTTT. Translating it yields CASSLDPGEAFF.

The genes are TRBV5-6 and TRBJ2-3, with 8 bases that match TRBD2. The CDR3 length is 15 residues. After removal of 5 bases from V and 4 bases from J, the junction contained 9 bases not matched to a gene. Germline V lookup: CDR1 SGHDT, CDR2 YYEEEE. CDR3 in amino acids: CASRPLAGWADTQYF. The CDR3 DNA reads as TGTGCCAGCAGACCTTTAGCGGGGTGGGCAGATACGCAGTATTTT.

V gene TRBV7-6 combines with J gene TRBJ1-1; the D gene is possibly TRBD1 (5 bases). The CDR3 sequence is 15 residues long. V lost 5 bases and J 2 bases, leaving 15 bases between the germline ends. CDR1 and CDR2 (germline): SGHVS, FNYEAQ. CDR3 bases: TGTGCCAGCAGCCTAATAAGCGGGGGAAACACTGAAGCTTTCTTT. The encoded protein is CASSLISGGNTEAFF.

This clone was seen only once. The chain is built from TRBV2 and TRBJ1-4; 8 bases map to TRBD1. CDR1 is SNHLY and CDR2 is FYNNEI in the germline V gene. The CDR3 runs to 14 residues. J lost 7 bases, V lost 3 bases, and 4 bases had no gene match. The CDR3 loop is CASSDGQGGEKLFF. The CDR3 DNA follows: TGTGCCAGCAGTGATGGACAGGGCGGTGAAAAACTGTTTTTT.

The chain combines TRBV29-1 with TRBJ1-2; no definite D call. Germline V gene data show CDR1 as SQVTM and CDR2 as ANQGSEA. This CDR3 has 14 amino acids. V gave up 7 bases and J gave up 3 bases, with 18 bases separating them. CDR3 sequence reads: CSAPDQRGHYGYTF. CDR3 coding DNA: TGCAGCGCCCCCGATCAAAGAGGCCACTATGGCTACACCTTC. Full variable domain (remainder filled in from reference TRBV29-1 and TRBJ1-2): SAVISQKPSRDICQRGTSLTIQCQVDSQVTMMFWYRQQPGQSLTLIATANQGSEATYESGFVIDKFPISRPNLTFSTLTVSNMSPEDSSIYLCSAPDQRGHYGYTFGSGTRLTVV.

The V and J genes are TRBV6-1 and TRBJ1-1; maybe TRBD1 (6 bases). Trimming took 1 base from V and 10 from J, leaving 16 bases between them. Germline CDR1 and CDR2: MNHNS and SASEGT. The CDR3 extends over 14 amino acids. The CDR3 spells CASSEVIGGGRAFF. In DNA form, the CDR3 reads TGTGCCAGCAGTGAAGTCATAGGGGGGGGGAGAGCTTTCTTT.